The source of this T cell receptor (beta chain) is a study of shared clonotypes between healthy human individuals (TCRdb year 2020). Turning to the overall study: A few men and two women, aged 18 to 49 years, made up the cohort. For each donor, three plates each were used for CD4 naive and CD4 memory, two plates were used for CD8 naive, and one plate was used for CD8 memory. Each donor's leukapheresis produced roughly between about 0.8 and 8.9 billion PBMCs. To estimate repertoire size and how much clonotypes are shared between individuals, the study performed deep sequencing of blood TCR repertoires from five healthy adults. To increase sequencing depth and limit assay-specific biases, different laboratories used diverse techniques to prepare libraries and sequence TCR repertoires. Beyond this particular receptor, the publication reports: About 4.5% of naive CD4, roughly 3.5% of naive CD8, roughly 2.4% of memory CD4, and 0.35% to 0.5% of memory CD8 clonotypes were shared across several donors. Compared with non-shared clonotypes, the clonotypes found in all four sorted-subset donors had higher generation probabilities. The genetic and exposure-history diversity represented was limited by the small number of donors. Sampling was limited to blood, and TCR repertoires in tissue likely differ from TCR repertoires in blood. Estimated clonotype richness was generally larger for naive than for memory subsets. Based on pairwise subsampling, the degree of clonotype sharing among donors was expected to be affected by sequencing depth. Rarefaction of sorted-subset datasets indicated incomplete sequencing despite the large sequencing depth.

TCR CDR3 regions were amplified from genomic DNA by multiplex PCR using the deep immunoSEQ assay. Extracted genomic DNA from each cell subset was spread evenly across all wells of several immunoSEQ 96-well plates, with each plate serving as a replicate. For sorted subsets, each replicate PCR was loaded with roughly 0.2 ug genomic DNA, equivalent to about 30,000 T cell genomes. The purified libraries were quantified using a Qubit 3.0 fluorometer, sized with a Bioanalyzer 2100, and then quantified again using the KAPA Library Quantification kit. A separate single-read 150-cycle Illumina NextSeq 550 flow cell was used to sequence each immunoSEQ 96-well plate. The paper's processing steps were these. Because the immunoSEQ output held only junctional sequences and lacked quality scores, the filtering could not match the filtering applied to full-length reads. Sequences were annotated with PyIR, a Python wrapper for IgBLAST v1.9, and V/J genes and CDR3 were assigned using IMGT germline references. Any read was removed if the V/J assignment was weak (E-value above 1e-6), the CDR3 was missing, or the read contained stop codons, out-of-frame junctions, or ambiguous translated residues. V3J clonotypes were defined as sequences sharing the same inferred V gene, J gene, and CDR3 amino acid sequence. To compute the percentage overlap between repertoires, the number of shared unique clonotypes was divided by the size of the smaller repertoire. Repertoire richness was assessed with RTK rarefaction, the Chao1 estimator, and Recon v2.1 estimates of unobserved clonotypes. Generation probabilities for all TCRbeta clonotypes obtained by the gDNA method from several donors were computed using OLGA. TCRdb stores this immuneACCESS table with in-frame sequences only. Part of the clones is absent; in the studies checked, under half of the shortfall reflects unresolved V genes, and no reason is known for the rest. That table supplies the V and J calls and clone size; D and trimming were determined from the DNA. This sample holds some 2.3 million clones; more than 85% were observed only once. Roughly 0.36% of the sample comes from the top ten.

Healthy HIV-negative adults with no recently reported acute infections or vaccinations were included as donors. All donors were Caucasian adults living in Nashville, Tennessee, USA. Magnetic negative selection was used to enrich CD4+ T cells, after which naive cells were positively selected on CD45RA and the negative fraction became the memory subset. After blood collection by leukapheresis, PBMCs were isolated using Ficoll-Histopaque density gradient centrifugation and then cryopreserved in the vapor phase of liquid nitrogen. Analytical flow cytometry was used to check the purity and quantity of each magnetically sorted T cell population. Genomic DNA was isolated from each sorted fraction and quantified by UV absorbance on a Nanodrop 2000c. This clone is a singleton in its sample. Which antigen it targets is not known. Base qualities are not at hand, and no much larger clone is one base apart. The germline V gene (reference sequence) specifies MNHEY as CDR1 and SMNVEV as CDR2. A distance of 13 bases separates the germline ends of V and J, which lose 3 bases and 5 bases respectively. The CDR3 measures 14 amino acids from cysteine to phenylalanine. The kept DNA is CDR3 alone, 42 bases in frame from the first base.

The chain links TRBV27 with TRBJ2-5; no D segment can be confidently identified. Sequenced material: naive CD4+ T cells from PBMCs. Sample cell subset or site, as interpreted from the label and publication: CD45RA+ positively selected. This sequence was found in a man in his late teens or twenties in good health. Some clones in this sample may be carry-over from other donors' samples. The CDR3 loop reads CASSFLRRKETQYF. In nucleotide form, the sequence is TGTGCCAGCAGTTTTCTGCGGAGAAAGGAGACCCAGTACTTC.